This T cell receptor beta chain was identified during a study of blood T cell repertoires in COVID-19. Study in general: Samples taken during acute and convalescent COVID-19 were collected in the United States, Italy and Spain. In each case, the material was cDNA or gDNA derived from T cells, B-cell-depleted T cells, or PBMCs.

This clone occurred once. There are 12 residues in the CDR3. Germline V lookup: CDR1 SGHVS, CDR2 FNYEAQ. The germline V and J ends were trimmed by 6 bases and 1 base, with 5 bases remaining between them. Original methodology: Nucleated cell counts were estimated from reference gene primer amplification. The repertoire was sequenced with immunoSEQ multiplex PCR; TCRdb's copy has only in-frame clones and lacks some. From that table come the V and J calls and clone size; the DNA was used to work out D and trimming. The sample holds 30,000 to 40,000 clones, roughly 87% seen once. The chain combines TRBV7-6 with TRBJ2-3; no clear D. This TCR was recovered from a man in his sixties with acute or convalescent COVID-19. Sequencing input: peripheral blood. In nucleotides, the CDR3 is TGTGCCAGCAGTCGGGGCACAGATACGCAGTATTTT. This sequence encodes CASSRGTDTQYF.